Sequencing of this T cell receptor beta chain was carried out in a study of control samples from healthy donors and cancer patients. The CDR3 has 15 amino acids. J lost 4 bases, V lost 4 bases, and 9 bases had no gene match. CDR1 and CDR2 (germline): SGHRS, YFSETQ. Sequencing was performed with immunoSEQ multiplex PCR; in TCRdb, only in-frame clones are kept and a portion is missing. Of 150,000 to 180,000 clones listed, over 90% are singletons. J is TRBJ1-2 and V is TRBV5-1; 8 bases align to TRBD1. This TCR derives from a man between 45 and 60 years old in good health. Sequencing input: blood. The CDR3 DNA reads as TGCGCCAGCAGCATAAAACAGGGGGATGCCTATGGCTACACCTTC. This gives the protein CASSIKQGDAYGYTF.